The TCR beta chain under discussion was sequenced for a study of monozygotic twins with cystic fibrosis. Study-level points and caveats: Monozygotic CF twins shared more identical nucleotide clonotypes than unrelated patients. Clonality was generally low (median approximately 0.0088), higher in the most severe patients.

Between the trimmed V and J ends, which lost 3 bases and 2 bases, there was a span of 9 bases. CDR1 and CDR2 (germline): SGHRS, YFSETQ. The CDR3 spans 13 residues. This clone has a single count. The antigen is undetermined. The protocol was immunoSEQ multiplex PCR, while the TCRdb copy is restricted to in-frame clones and leaves out a portion. Of around 27,000 clones in the sample, about 96% were seen once. The material sequenced was blood. The chain is built from TRBV5-1 and TRBJ2-7, with D possibly TRBD1 on 6 matching bases. This TCR was sampled from a girl under 10 years old with cystic fibrosis. The CDR3 here is CASSWGTTYEQYF. Written as DNA, the CDR3 is TGCGCCAGCAGCTGGGGGACAACCTACGAGCAGTACTTC.